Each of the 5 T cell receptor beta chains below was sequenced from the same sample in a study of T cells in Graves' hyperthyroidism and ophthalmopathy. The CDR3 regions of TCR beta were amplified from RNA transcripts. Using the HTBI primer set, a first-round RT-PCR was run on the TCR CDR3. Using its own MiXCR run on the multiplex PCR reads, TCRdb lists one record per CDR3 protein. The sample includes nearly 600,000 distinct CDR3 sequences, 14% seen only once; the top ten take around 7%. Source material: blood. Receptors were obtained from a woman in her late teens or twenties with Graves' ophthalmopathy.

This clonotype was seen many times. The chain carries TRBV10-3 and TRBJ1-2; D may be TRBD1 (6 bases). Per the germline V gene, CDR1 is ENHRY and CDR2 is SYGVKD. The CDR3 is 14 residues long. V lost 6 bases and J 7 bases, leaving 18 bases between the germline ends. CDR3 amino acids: CAIRPGDTGSGYTF. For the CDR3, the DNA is TGTGCCATCAGACCCGGGGACACAGGTAGTGGCTACACCTTC.

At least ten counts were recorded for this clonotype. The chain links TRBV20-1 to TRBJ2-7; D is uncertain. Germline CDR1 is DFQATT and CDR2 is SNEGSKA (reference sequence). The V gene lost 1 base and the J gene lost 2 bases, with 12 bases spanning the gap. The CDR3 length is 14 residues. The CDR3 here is CSARGYDNTYEQYF. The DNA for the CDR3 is TGCAGTGCTAGAGGGTACGATAACACCTACGAGCAGTACTTC.

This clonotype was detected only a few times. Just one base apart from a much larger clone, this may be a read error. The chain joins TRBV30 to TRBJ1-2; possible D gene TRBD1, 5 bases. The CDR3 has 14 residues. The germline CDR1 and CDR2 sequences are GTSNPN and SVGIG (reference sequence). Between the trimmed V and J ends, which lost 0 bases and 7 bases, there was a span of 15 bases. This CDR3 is CAWSVGRALTGYTF. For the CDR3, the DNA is TGTGCCTGGAGTGTAGGCAGGGCTTTAACTGGCTACACCTTC.

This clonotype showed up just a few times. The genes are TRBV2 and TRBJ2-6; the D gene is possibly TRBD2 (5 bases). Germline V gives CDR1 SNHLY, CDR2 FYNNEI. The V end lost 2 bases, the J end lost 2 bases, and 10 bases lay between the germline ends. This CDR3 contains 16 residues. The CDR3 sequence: CASSELGGPGANVLTF. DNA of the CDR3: TGTGCCAGCAGTGAACTAGGCGGGCCTGGGGCCAACGTCCTGACTTTC. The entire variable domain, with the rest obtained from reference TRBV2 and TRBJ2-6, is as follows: EPEVTQTPSHQVTQMGQEVILRCVPISNHLYFYWYRQILGQKVEFLVSFYNNEISEKSEIFDDQFSVERPDGSNFTLKIRSTKLEDSAMYFCASSELGGPGANVLTFGAGSRLTVL.

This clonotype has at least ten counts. CDR3 in amino acids: CASSFGTGGGQQFF. In nucleotides, the CDR3 is TGTGCCAGCAGCTTCGGGACAGGGGGCGGGCAGCAGTTCTTC. The chain has TRBV7-9 and TRBJ2-1, with 12 bases that match TRBD1. The CDR3 contains 14 residues. Germline trimming cut 3 bases from V and 11 bases from J; bases unmatched to any gene: 5. Looked up from germline, CDR1 is SEHNR and CDR2 is FQNEAQ (reference sequence).